The entry below gives a single TCR beta chain sequence along with its context. Its specificity is not known. The data were obtained in a study of CD8+ T cells in alopecia areata. Points from the study as a whole: Many of the expanded lesional clones endured in scalp and blood while on tofacitinib. Affected scalp, especially in alopecia totalis/universalis, had a higher clonality than normal scalp did.

Trimming pared 5 bases from V and 12 bases from J, leaving 10 bases between. The CDR3 spans 11 residues. The germline CDR1 and CDR2 sequences are SEHNR and FQNEAQ (reference sequence). The sample's treatment: oral pan-JAK inhibitor, 5-10 mg twice daily. Investigators isolated RNA and reverse transcribed it into cDNA to act as the sequencing template. The assay was immunoSEQ multiplex PCR, and TCRdb's table has in-frame clones only and misses some. Among fewer than 350,000 clones listed, more than 45% were seen once. The origin of this receptor is a human donor with alopecia areata. The sample here was CD4+ T cells sorted from blood, taken at week 24, from a patient treated with tofacitinib. The rearrangement links TRBV7-9 to TRBJ1-4; D is unclear. The CDR3 protein is CASSVRGELFF. Written as DNA, the CDR3 is TGTGCCAGCAGCGTAAGAGGCGAACTGTTTTTT.